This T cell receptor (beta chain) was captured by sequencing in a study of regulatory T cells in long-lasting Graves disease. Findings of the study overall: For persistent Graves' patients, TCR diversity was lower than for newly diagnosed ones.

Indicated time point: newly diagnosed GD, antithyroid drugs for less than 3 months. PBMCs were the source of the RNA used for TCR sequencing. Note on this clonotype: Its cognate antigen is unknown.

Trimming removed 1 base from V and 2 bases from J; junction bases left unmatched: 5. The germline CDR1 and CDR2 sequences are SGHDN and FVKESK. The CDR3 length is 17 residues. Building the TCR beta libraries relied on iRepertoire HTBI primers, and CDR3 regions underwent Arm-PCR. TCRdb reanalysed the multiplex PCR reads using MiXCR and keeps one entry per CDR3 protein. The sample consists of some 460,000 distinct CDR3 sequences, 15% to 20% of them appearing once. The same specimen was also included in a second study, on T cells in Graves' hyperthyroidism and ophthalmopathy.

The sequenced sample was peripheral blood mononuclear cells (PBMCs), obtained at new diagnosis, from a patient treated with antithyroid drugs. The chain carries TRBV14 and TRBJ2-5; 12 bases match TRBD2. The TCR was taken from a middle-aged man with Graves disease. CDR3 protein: CASSQVRGTSGQETQYF. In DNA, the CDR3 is TGTGCCAGCAGCCAAGTCCGGGGGACTAGCGGGCAAGAGACCCAGTACTTC.